This record looks at one T cell receptor (beta chain) sequence and its context. This sample stems from a study of shared clonotypes between healthy human individuals. For every subset, genomic DNA was evenly distributed across several immunoSEQ plates. The method was immunoSEQ multiplex PCR; TCRdb's version includes in-frame clones alone and lacks a portion of them. The sample records 400,000 to 550,000 clones, roughly 85% being singletons. With 1 base removed from V and 3 bases from J, the gap between germline ends came to 18 bases. The CDR3 extends over 17 amino acids. Germline-derived CDR1 and CDR2 are SGHTA and FQGTGA.

This chain links TRBV7-3 with TRBJ2-5, with D hard to call. The source material was PBMCs. The receptor was isolated from a woman aged 40 to 50 in good health. Some clones in this sample may be carry-over from other donors' samples. The CDR3 coding sequence is TGTGCCAGCAGCTTAAAGGGTGGGTCCCTCGGCAAAGAGACCCAGTACTTC. It is translated as CASSLKGGSLGKETQYF.